This T cell receptor (beta chain) was sequenced during a study of blood T cell repertoires in COVID-19. Study information: Spain, Italy and the United States supplied samples that represented acute and convalescent COVID-19. PBMCs, B-cell-depleted T cells, or T cells provided the cDNA or gDNA that made up the material.

The CDR3 covers 14 residues. The ends were cut back, 4 bases at V and 6 bases at J, with 16 bases in the middle. CDR1 and CDR2 from the germline V gene are PRHDT and FYEKMQ (reference sequence). Profiled with immunoSEQ multiplex PCR; TCRdb holds only in-frame clones, not every one. The sample has 250,000 to 300,000 clones, about 89% seen once. This chain joins TRBV13 and TRBJ2-7; no clear D. What was sequenced was peripheral blood. This TCR came from a man aged 40-49 years with acute or convalescent COVID-19. CDR3 DNA: TGTGCCAGCAGCTCCCGGAAAGGCTCGGGCGAGCAGTACTTC. Translation gives CASSSRKGSGEQYF.